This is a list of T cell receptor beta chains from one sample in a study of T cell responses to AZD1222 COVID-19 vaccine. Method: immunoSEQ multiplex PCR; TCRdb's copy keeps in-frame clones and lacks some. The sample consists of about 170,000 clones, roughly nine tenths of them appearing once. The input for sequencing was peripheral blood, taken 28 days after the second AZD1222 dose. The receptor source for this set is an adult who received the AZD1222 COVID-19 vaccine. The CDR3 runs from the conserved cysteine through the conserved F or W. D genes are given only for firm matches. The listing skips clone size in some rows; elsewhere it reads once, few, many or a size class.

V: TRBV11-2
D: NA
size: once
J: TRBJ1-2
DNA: TGTGCCAGCAGCTTCGACGGATTCTATGGCTACACCTTC
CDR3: CASSFDGFYGYTF

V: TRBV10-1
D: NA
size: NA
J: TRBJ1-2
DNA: TGCGCCAGCCCGGACCTGGCAGCTAACTATGGCTACACCTTC
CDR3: CASPDLAANYGYTF

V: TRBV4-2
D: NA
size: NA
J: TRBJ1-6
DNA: TGTGCCAGCAGCCACCCTGGACAGACCTATAATTCACCCCTCCACTTT
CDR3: CASSHPGQTYNSPLHF

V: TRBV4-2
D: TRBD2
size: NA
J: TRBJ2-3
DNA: TGTGCCAGCAGCCAAGATGGAGCGGGGACCACAGATACGCAGTATTTT
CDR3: CASSQDGAGTTDTQYF

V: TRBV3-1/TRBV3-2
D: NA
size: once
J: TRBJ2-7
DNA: TGTGCCAGCAGCCATCTCGGGGGAGCCTACGAGCAGTACTTC
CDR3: CASSHLGGAYEQYF

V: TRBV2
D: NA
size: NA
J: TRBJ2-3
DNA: TGTGCCAGCAGCTTCACTCGCACAGATACGCAGTATTTT
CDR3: CASSFTRTDTQYF

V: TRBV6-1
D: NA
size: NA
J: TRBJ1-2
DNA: TGTGCCAGCAGTGAAGTAGGCGGGGTTGAGGGCTACACCTTC
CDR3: CASSEVGGVEGYTF

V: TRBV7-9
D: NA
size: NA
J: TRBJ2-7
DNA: TGTGCCAGCAGCTTAGGCCCAACGAGCGAGCAGTACTTC
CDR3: CASSLGPTSEQYF

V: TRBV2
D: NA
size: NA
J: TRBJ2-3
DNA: TGTGCCAGCAGCGGGGGAAGGACAGATACGCAGTATTTT
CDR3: CASSGGRTDTQYF

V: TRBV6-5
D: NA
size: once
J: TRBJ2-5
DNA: TGTGCCTCAGGCAGACGGCAAGAGACCCAGTACTTC
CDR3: CASGRRQETQYF

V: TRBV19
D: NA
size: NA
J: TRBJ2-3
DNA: TGTGCCAGTAGTTCAAATCAGGGTTGGGGCACAGATACGCAGTATTTT
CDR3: CASSSNQGWGTDTQYF

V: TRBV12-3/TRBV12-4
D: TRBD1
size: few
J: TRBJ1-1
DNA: TGTGCCAGCAGGGGTAGGGGGCTCGGTGCAGCTTTCTTT
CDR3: CASRGRGLGAAFF

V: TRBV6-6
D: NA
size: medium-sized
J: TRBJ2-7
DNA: TGTGCCAGCAGTCCCCGGGCCAGGAGCTCCTACGAGCAGTACTTC
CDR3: CASSPRARSSYEQYF

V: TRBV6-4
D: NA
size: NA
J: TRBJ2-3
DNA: TGTGCCAGCAGTGTGTATGAGTCAGATACGCAGTATTTT
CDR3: CASSVYESDTQYF

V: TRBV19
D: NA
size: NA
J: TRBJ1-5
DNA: TGTGCCAGTAGTATGTCTCGTTGGGGCAGGGAAGGCCAGCCCCAGCATTTT
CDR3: CASSMSRWGREGQPQHF

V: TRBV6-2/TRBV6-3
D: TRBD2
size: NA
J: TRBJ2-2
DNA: TGTGCCAGCAGCACCGGGACTAGTAGCACCGGGGAGCTGTTTTTT
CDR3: CASSTGTSSTGELFF

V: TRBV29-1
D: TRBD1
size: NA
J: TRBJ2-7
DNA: TGCAGCGTTTCCTTCCGGGACAGGACGTACTTC
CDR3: CSVSFRDRTYF

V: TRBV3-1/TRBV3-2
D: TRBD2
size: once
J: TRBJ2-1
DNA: TGTGCCAGCAGCCACCGGACTAGCGGGGGGGCAAATCAGGGTGAGCAGTTCTTC
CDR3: CASSHRTSGGANQGEQFF

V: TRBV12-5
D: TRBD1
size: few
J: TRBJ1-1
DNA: TGTGCTAGTGGTCCGGGACAGGGTAACACTGAAGCTTTCTTT
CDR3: CASGPGQGNTEAFF

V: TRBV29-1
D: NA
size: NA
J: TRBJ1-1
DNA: TGCAGCGTTGAAAGGCCGAACACTGAAGCTTTCTTT
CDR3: CSVERPNTEAFF

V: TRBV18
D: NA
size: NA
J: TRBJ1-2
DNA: TGTGCCAGCTCACCACGAACAGGCAGTGGCTACACCTTC
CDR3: CASSPRTGSGYTF

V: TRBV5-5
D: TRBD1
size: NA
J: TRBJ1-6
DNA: TGTGCCAGCAGCGGGGGACAGGGACATAATTCACCCCTCCACTTT
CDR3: CASSGGQGHNSPLHF

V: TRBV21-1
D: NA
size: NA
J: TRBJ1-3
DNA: TGTGCCAGCAGCAAAGTTAGTGGGACAGGAGATCACTCTGGAAACACCATATATTTT
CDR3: CASSKVSGTGDHSGNTIYF

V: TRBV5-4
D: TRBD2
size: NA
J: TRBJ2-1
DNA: TGTGCCAGCAGCCCTAGCGGGGGGAATCCTACACTTGAGCAGTTCTTC
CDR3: CASSPSGGNPTLEQFF

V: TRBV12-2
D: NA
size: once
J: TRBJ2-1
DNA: TGTGCAAGTCGCTTGACTAGCTACAATGAGCAGTTCTTC
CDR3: CASRLTSYNEQFF

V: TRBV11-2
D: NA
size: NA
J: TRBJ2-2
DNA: TGTGCCAGCAGCGCAAATCTACAGGGCACCGGGGAGCTGTTTTTT
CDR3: CASSANLQGTGELFF

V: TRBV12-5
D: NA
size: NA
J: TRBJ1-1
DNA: TGTGCTAGTGGTTTGGTACTAACAGGGAACACTGAAGCTTTCTTT
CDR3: CASGLVLTGNTEAFF

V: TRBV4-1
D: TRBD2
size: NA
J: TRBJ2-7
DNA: TGCGCCAGCAGCCGTACGACTAGCGGGGCCGGGGAGCAGTACTTC
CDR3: CASSRTTSGAGEQYF

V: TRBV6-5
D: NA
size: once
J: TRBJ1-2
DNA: TGTGCCAGCAGTTACGGGGGGGCCGGGGGCTACACCTTC
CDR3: CASSYGGAGGYTF

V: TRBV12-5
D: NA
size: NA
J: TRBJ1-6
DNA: TGTGCTAGTGGTTTCTCTTCAGGAGGTTCACCCCTCCACTTT
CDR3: CASGFSSGGSPLHF

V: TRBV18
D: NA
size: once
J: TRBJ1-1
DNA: TGTGCCAGCTCACCACGTTCAGGGAGGGACACTGAAGCTTTCTTT
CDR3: CASSPRSGRDTEAFF